Below are 14 T cell receptor beta chains sequenced from a single sample in a study of T cells expressing NK-cell markers. TCRdb re-called the 5' RACE reads, yielding one record per CDR3 amino acid sequence without DNA. The sample includes around 180,000 distinct CDR3 sequences. Sequencing used blood T cells: a sorted CD56 or NKG2C T cell subset, CD4+ or CD8+ T cells, or bulk PBMC T cells (not recorded which). These receptors all come from a man aged 18-69 years in good health.

This chain links TRBV2 with TRBJ2-1; the TRBD1 assignment by TCRdb is unverifiable without DNA. This CDR3 region has 17 residues. The germline gives CDR1 SNHLY, CDR2 FYNNEI. CDR3 sequence reads: CASSAEGQSFSYNEQFF.

The genes are TRBV7-9 and TRBJ1-2. Germline assignment: CDR1 SEHNR and CDR2 FQNEAQ (reference sequence). The CDR3 length is 13 residues. CDR3 sequence reads: CASSRAGTDGYTF. Drawing the rest from reference TRBV7-9 and TRBJ1-2, the complete variable domain is DTGVSQNPRHKITKRGQNVTFRCDPISEHNRLYWYRQTLGQGPEFLTYFQNEAQLEKSRLLSDRFSAERPKGSFSTLEIQRTEQGDSAMYLCASSRAGTDGYTFGSGTRLTVV.

This chain uses TRBV2 with TRBJ1-6; TCRdb's D call, TRBD1, is unchecked because there is no DNA. CDR3 length: 14 residues. Germline V gene sequence: CDR1 SNHLY, CDR2 FYNNEI. The CDR3 spells CASTSGGYNSPLHF.

The chain couples TRBV7-6 to TRBJ2-3; the D gene TCRdb calls, TRBD2, cannot be checked with no DNA. The CDR3 covers 18 residues. Germline loops: CDR1 SGHVS, CDR2 FNYEAQ. The CDR3 region is CASSLVTAGGTGGDTQYF.

The chain is built from TRBV4-1 and TRBJ2-7; TCRdb's D call of TRBD2 is untestable without DNA. Germline V gives CDR1 MGHRA, CDR2 YSYEKL. This CDR3 is 15 amino acids long. CDR3 sequence reads: CASSQDRGGTYEQYF.

The CDR3 sequence is CSAILAGVSSYNEQFF. The chain carries TRBV20-1 and TRBJ2-1; TCRdb outputs TRBD2, but without DNA this stays unchecked. The V gene's germline CDR1 is DFQATT and CDR2 SNEGSKA (reference sequence). CDR3 length: 16 amino acids.

The V gene is TRBV27, the J gene TRBJ2-2; absent DNA, TCRdb's TRBD1 call cannot be checked. Germline CDR1 and CDR2: MNHEY and SMNVEV (reference sequence). There are 16 residues in the CDR3. CDR3 sequence reads: CASSSPGRGMTGELFF.

This chain joins TRBV28 and TRBJ1-5; checking the TCRdb D call of TRBD1 is not possible without DNA. Germline lookup yields CDR1 MDHEN and CDR2 SYDVKM. The CDR3 has 15 amino acids. This chain's CDR3 is CASSQPGPSLRPQHF.

The CDR3 protein is CASSFSARNTGELFF. The V gene is TRBV7-9, the J gene TRBJ2-2. Germline CDR1 and CDR2: SEHNR and FQNEAQ (reference sequence). CDR3 size: 15 residues. The variable domain in full, with the rest retrieved from reference TRBV7-9 and TRBJ2-2, is DTGVSQNPRHKITKRGQNVTFRCDPISEHNRLYWYRQTLGQGPEFLTYFQNEAQLEKSRLLSDRFSAERPKGSFSTLEIQRTEQGDSAMYLCASSFSARNTGELFFGEGSRLTVL.

The rearrangement uses TRBV19 and TRBJ1-5; TCRdb calls TRBD1, which cannot be checked without DNA. The CDR3 extends over 14 amino acids. Germline CDR1 is LNHDA and CDR2 is SQIVND (reference sequence). The CDR3 loop reads CASSIGGQGQPQHF.

V gene TRBV12-3 or TRBV12-4 combines with J gene TRBJ1-1; the TCRdb D gene call, TRBD1, has no DNA to confirm it. The CDR3 extends over 16 amino acids. This chain's CDR3 is CASSYRGQGVVTEAFF.

The chain employs TRBV4-2 and TRBJ2-7; there is no DNA to check the TCRdb D call of TRBD1. Germline assignment: CDR1 LGHNA and CDR2 YNFKEQ. CDR3 length equals 15 residues. The CDR3 sequence: CASSQEWSDTYEQYF.

The chain recombines TRBV4-1 with TRBJ2-7; TCRdb outputs TRBD1, but without DNA this stays unchecked. The length of the CDR3 is 17 residues. Germline V lookup: CDR1 MGHRA, CDR2 YSYEKL. The CDR3 reads CASSPKVGGPSSYEQYF.

V usage is TRBV5-1 and J usage is TRBJ2-2; without DNA, the TCRdb call of TRBD2 cannot be checked. The CDR3 is 16 amino acids. The germline gives CDR1 SGHRS, CDR2 YFSETQ. CDR3 loop: CASSLSLAGNTGELFF.